The sequence of this T cell receptor (beta chain) was determined in a study of cytomegalovirus exposure and HLA in healthy donors. Researchers ran the PCR with 60 Vbeta and 13 Jbeta primers. Sequencing used immunoSEQ multiplex PCR; TCRdb keeps in-frame clones, though not all of them. Among about 110,000 clones listed, approximately 70% were seen once. Sequencing was done on a sample of PBMCs. This clonotype was sampled from a woman aged 70-85 years in good health and CMV-seropositive.

CDR3 DNA: TGTGCCAGCAGCTGGCCCGGGACTAGCTCGTCTGGGTCTGAGCAGTTCTTC. It encodes CASSWPGTSSSGSEQFF. The J gene is TRBJ2-1, the V gene TRBV5-6, with TRBD2 matching 9 bases. This CDR3 has 17 residues. V dropped 3 bases and J dropped 9; count of bases not matched to a gene: 16. Germline CDR1 is SGHDT and CDR2 is YYEEEE. Based on the CDR3 plus reference TRBV5-6 and TRBJ2-1, the full variable domain is DAGVTQSPTHLIKTRGQQVTLRCSPKSGHDTVSWYQQALGQGPQFIFQYYEEEERQRGNFPDRFSGHQFPNYSSELNVNALLLGDSALYLCASSWPGTSSSGSEQFFGPGTRLTVL.